Below are 7 T cell receptor beta chains sequenced from a single sample in a study of human T cells and chemical hapten exposure (TCRdb year 2021). The time point label, as the study defines it: pre-sensitization, week 0. In the paper's terms, the treatment or condition label means: therapeutic diphenylcyclopropenone sensitization with weekly scalp DPC. Library prep was done by RACE. TCRdb lists the instrument as NextSeq 500. TCRdb reran the public reads through fastp at Q25 and MiXCR, keeping productive beta chains. Each entry merges the rows of one CDR3 protein and shows their most common DNA and genes. The sample table contains 250,000 or so distinct CDR3 sequences; only one count was recorded for almost 8% of them. 0.9% to 1.5% of the sample lies in the top ten. Here the sequenced sample was whole blood, taken in connection with sensitization to the hapten diphenylcyclopropenone (DPC). These receptors were obtained from a man between 18 and 29 years old with alopecia areata. Some clones in this sample may be carry-over from other donors' samples.

This chain uses TRBV20-1 with TRBJ2-7, with D tentatively TRBD2 (5 bases). V lost 2 bases and J 5 bases, leaving 10 bases between the germline ends. Germline assignment: CDR1 DFQATT and CDR2 SNEGSKA (reference sequence). CDR3 size: 12 residues. CDR3 loop: CSARRGIDEQYF. CDR3 nucleotides: TGCAGTGCTAGACGGGGTATCGACGAGCAGTACTTC.

Only a few counts were recorded for this clonotype. This sequence joins TRBV7-3 and TRBJ1-1; 8 bases line up with TRBD1. There are 15 residues in the CDR3. Germline values: CDR1 SGHTA, CDR2 FQGTGA. The trim removed 5 bases at V and 4 bases at J, leaving 9 bases unmatched. This CDR3 reads CASSPGTGGFTEAFF. CDR3 bases: TGTGCCAGCAGCCCAGGGACAGGAGGTTTCACTGAAGCTTTCTTT.

This clonotype was seen repeatedly, ten times or more. The chain recombines TRBV20-1 with TRBJ1-6; 9 bases match TRBD1. Germline CDR1 and CDR2: DFQATT and SNEGSKA (reference sequence). Trimming cost V 6 bases and J 14 bases; bases outside gene matches: 11. The CDR3 loop spans 13 amino acids. The CDR3 nucleotides are TGCAGTGCCGCCCGGGACAGGGTGTCCACCCTCCACTTT. Residues: CSAARDRVSTLHF.

This clonotype occurred many times. The chain employs TRBV10-3 and TRBJ1-5, with a weak D call TRBD1 (5 bases). V shed 11 bases and J shed 5 bases, with 16 bases lying between them. CDR1 is ENHRY, CDR2 SYGVKD, per germline. CDR3 size: 13 residues. CDR3 DNA sequence: TGTGCCTCCAGGGCCAGGGCGGATCAGCCCCAGCATTTT. Its protein product is CASRARADQPQHF.

This clonotype was observed a few times. The chain recombines TRBV18 with TRBJ1-1; no clear D. The CDR3 has 13 residues. Germline CDR1 and CDR2: KGHSH and LQKENI. The V gene lost 2 bases and the J gene lost 1 base, with 5 bases spanning the gap. The CDR3 protein is CASSPMANTEAFF. CDR3 DNA sequence: TGTGCCAGCTCACCAATGGCGAACACTGAAGCTTTCTTT.

The chain recombines TRBV14 with TRBJ1-6, with D possibly TRBD1 on 5 matching bases. The CDR3 consists of 14 residues. CDR1 is SGHDN and CDR2 is FVKESK in the germline V gene. V was pared by 5 bases and J by 5 bases, with 10 bases between. The CDR3 DNA reads TGTGCCAGCAGCATCGGACAAAATAATTCACCCCTCCACTTT. Translating it yields CASSIGQNNSPLHF.

This clonotype was seen a few times. The rearrangement joins TRBV3-1 to TRBJ1-4; D gene ambiguous. This CDR3 is built from 14 residues. CDR1 is LGHDT and CDR2 is YNNKEL in the germline V gene (reference sequence). V gave up 1 base and J gave up 7 bases, with 10 bases separating them. CDR3 residues: CASSQGLLIEKLFF. The DNA of the CDR3 is TGTGCCAGCAGCCAAGGCCTTCTCATTGAAAAACTGTTTTTT.